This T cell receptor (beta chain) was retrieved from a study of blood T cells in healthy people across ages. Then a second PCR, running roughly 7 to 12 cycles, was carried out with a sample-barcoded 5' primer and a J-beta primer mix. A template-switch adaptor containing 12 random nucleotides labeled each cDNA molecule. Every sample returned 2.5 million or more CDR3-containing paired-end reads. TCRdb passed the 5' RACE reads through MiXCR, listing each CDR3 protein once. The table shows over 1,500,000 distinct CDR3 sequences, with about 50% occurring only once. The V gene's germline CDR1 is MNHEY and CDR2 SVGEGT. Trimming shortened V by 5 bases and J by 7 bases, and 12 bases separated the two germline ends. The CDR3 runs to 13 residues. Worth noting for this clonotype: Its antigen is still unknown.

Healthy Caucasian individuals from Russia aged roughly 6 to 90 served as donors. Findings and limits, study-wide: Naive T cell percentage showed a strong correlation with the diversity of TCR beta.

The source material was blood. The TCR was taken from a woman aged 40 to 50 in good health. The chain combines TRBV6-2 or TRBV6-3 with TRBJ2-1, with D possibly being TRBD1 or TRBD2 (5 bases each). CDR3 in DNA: TGTGCCAGCAGTGACCTAGGGGAGAATGAGCAGTTCTTC. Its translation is CASSDLGENEQFF.